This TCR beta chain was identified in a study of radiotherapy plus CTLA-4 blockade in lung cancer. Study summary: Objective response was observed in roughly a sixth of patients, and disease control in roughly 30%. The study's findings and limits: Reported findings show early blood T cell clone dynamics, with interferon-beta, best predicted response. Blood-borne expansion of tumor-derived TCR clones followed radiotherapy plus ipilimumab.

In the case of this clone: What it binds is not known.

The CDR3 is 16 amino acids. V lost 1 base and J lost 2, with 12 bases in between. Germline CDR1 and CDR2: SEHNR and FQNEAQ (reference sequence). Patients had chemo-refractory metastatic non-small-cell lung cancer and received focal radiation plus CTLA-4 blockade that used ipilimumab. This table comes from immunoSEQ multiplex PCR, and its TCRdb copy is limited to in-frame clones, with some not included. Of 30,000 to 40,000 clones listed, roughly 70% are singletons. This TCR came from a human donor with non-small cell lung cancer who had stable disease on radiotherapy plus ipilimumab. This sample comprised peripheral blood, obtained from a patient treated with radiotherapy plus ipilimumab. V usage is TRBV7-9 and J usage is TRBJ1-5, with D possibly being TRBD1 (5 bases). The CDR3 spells CASSLGRSTGNQPQHF. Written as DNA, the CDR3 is TGTGCCAGCAGCTTAGGGAGATCGACAGGCAATCAGCCCCAGCATTTT.